The 21 T cell receptor beta chains in this list originate from one sample, sequenced in a study of T cell responses to AZD1222 COVID-19 vaccine. Assay: immunoSEQ multiplex PCR; the TCRdb copy retains only in-frame clones and omits some. Of about 110,000 clones in the sample, roughly 89% were seen once. Sequencing was performed on peripheral blood, taken on day 0 of AZD1222 vaccination. These receptors were collected from an adult in good health.

The chain has TRBV9 and TRBJ2-7; D not certain. With 1 base removed from V and 1 base from J, the gap between germline ends came to 9 bases. Germline CDR1 and CDR2: SGDLS and YYNGEE. The CDR3 covers 14 residues. The CDR3 DNA follows: TGTGCCAGCAGCGTAAACAGCATATCCTACGAGCAGTACTTC. Amino acids: CASSVNSISYEQYF.

This chain joins TRBV4-3 and TRBJ1-2; D perhaps matches TRBD1 (5 bases). The length of the CDR3 is 16 residues. With 1 base removed from V and 7 bases from J, the gap between germline ends came to 19 bases. From germline, CDR1 is LGHNA and CDR2 YSLEER. The CDR3 is CASSQASGRRFGGYTF. Written as DNA, the CDR3 is TGCGCCAGCAGCCAAGCCTCAGGGCGACGATTCGGTGGCTACACCTTC.

In its sample, this clone was seen a few times. This chain links TRBV29-1 with TRBJ1-2; no definite D call. This CDR3 region has 13 residues. Trimming cost V 0 bases and J 5 bases, with 10 bases left between them. The germline V gene has CDR1 SQVTM and CDR2 ANQGSEA. The CDR3 region has the DNA TGCAGCGTTGAAGATTTCTCTACGTATGGCTACACCTTC. It yields the protein CSVEDFSTYGYTF.

This chain uses TRBV5-6 with TRBJ2-5; D unclear. This CDR3 has 14 amino acids. Per germline, CDR1 SGHDT and CDR2 YYEEEE. V lost 7 bases to trimming and J lost 4 bases, with 17 bases between them. CDR3 nucleotides: TGTGCCAGCTACCCTTGGGGTGGAACAGAGACCCAGTACTTC. It codes for CASYPWGGTETQYF.

The chain carries TRBV27 and TRBJ1-6; a weak D match, TRBD1 (5 bases). Trimming stripped 6 bases from V and 6 bases from J, with 18 bases between. Germline lookup yields CDR1 MNHEY and CDR2 SMNVEV (reference sequence). CDR3 size: 16 residues. CDR3 nucleotide sequence: TGTGCCAGCAGAGTAGACGCCGGGGCCTTTAATTCACCCCTCCACTTT. Residues: CASRVDAGAFNSPLHF.

To note about this clone: Additional DNA sequences in this sample encode the identical CDR3. The CDR3 loop reads CASSPRASSYNEQFF. CDR3 nucleotides: TGTGCCAGCTCACCGAGGGCGAGCTCCTACAATGAGCAGTTCTTC. V gene TRBV18 combines with J gene TRBJ2-1, with a tentative D call TRBD2 (5 bases). The germline V gene has CDR1 KGHSH and CDR2 LQKENI. Trimming stripped 3 bases from V and 0 bases from J, with 9 bases between. The CDR3 has 15 amino acids.

The chain links TRBV3-1 (or the pseudogene TRBV3-2) to TRBJ2-7, with TRBD2 identical over 12 bases. Germline lookup yields CDR1 LGHDT and CDR2 YNNKEL (reference sequence). The CDR3 totals 13 residues. V lost 6 bases, J lost 7 bases, and 4 bases stayed unmatched. This CDR3 is CASRPGTSGEQYF. CDR3 nucleotide sequence: TGTGCCAGCAGACCCGGGACTAGCGGGGAGCAGTACTTC.

The chain recombines TRBV6-6 with TRBJ1-6; the D gene is possibly TRBD1 (5 bases). The CDR3 extends over 16 amino acids. Germline loops: CDR1 MNHNY, CDR2 SVGAGI (reference sequence). V gave up 7 bases and J gave up 4 bases, with 17 bases separating them. As DNA, the CDR3 is TGTGCCAGCATCCAACGGGACGGAACATATAATTCACCCCTCCACTTT. Encoded protein: CASIQRDGTYNSPLHF.

This sequence joins TRBV7-2 and TRBJ2-5, with D perhaps assigned TRBD1 or TRBD2 (5 bases each). Trimming took off 0 bases at V and 6 bases at J, with 11 bases between the two ends. The CDR3 extends over 14 amino acids. Per germline, CDR1 SGHTA and CDR2 FQGNSA. The chain's CDR3 is CASSLAGVWKTQYF. The CDR3 region has the DNA TGTGCCAGCAGCTTAGCGGGGGTTTGGAAGACCCAGTACTTC.

This clone was seen only once. The gene calls are TRBV3-1 (or the pseudogene TRBV3-2) and TRBJ1-2; 12 nucleotides match TRBD1. Germline V lookup: CDR1 LGHDT, CDR2 YNNKEL (reference sequence). The CDR3 runs 15 residues. V trimming: 3 bases; J trimming: 2 bases; junction bases outside the gene matches: 1. In nucleotides, the CDR3 is TGTGCCAGCAGCCAGGGGACAGGGGGCAACTATGGCTACACCTTC. Encoded protein: CASSQGTGGNYGYTF.

The rearrangement uses TRBV5-1 and TRBJ1-1, with D possibly being TRBD1 (5 bases). Germline V gene data show CDR1 as SGHRS and CDR2 as YFSETQ. V was shortened by 0 bases and J by 7 bases, with 13 bases between the two germline ends. This CDR3 region has 14 residues. For the CDR3, the DNA is TGCGCCAGCAGCTTGGATGCAGGGAACTTTGAAGCTTTCTTT. It specifies CASSLDAGNFEAFF.

This chain connects TRBV2 to TRBJ1-2, with D possibly being TRBD1 (5 bases). The CDR3 loop spans 14 amino acids. Germline V CDR1 and CDR2: SNHLY, FYNNEI. V was clipped by 3 bases and J by 4 bases, with 12 bases between them. Here the CDR3 reads CASSDRNRSYGYTF. The CDR3 region has the DNA TGTGCCAGCAGTGACAGGAACAGGAGCTATGGCTACACCTTC.

The chain links TRBV5-1 to TRBJ2-5; either TRBD1 or TRBD2 may supply D (5 bases each). Germline CDR1 is SGHRS and CDR2 is YFSETQ. The CDR3 is 13 amino acids. V dropped 3 bases and J dropped 8 bases, with 14 bases sitting between them. As DNA, the CDR3 is TGCGCCAGCAGCTCTGGGGACGCCCGAACCCAGTACTTC. Its translation is CASSSGDARTQYF.

The chain links TRBV5-6 to TRBJ2-1; 9 nucleotides line up with TRBD2. Losses at the gene ends were 2 bases for V and 2 bases for J; bases not matched to a gene: 5. CDR3 size: 16 residues. Germline CDR1 and CDR2: SGHDT and YYEEEE. The CDR3 is CASSFFSGGTYNEQFF. The DNA of the CDR3 is TGTGCCAGCAGCTTCTTCAGCGGGGGGACCTACAATGAGCAGTTCTTC.

The CDR3 sequence: CASSPWDREESGYTF. CDR3 bases: TGTGCCAGCTCACCATGGGACAGGGAAGAATCTGGCTACACCTTC. V usage is TRBV18 and J usage is TRBJ1-2; 9 bases align to TRBD1. This CDR3 is built from 15 residues. With V trimmed by 2 bases and J by 7 bases, 8 bases remained unmatched. Germline-derived CDR1 and CDR2 are KGHSH and LQKENI.

The rearrangement links TRBV6-5 to TRBJ2-5, with 8 bases matching TRBD2. The CDR3 has 15 residues. The germline V gene has CDR1 MNHEY and CDR2 SVGAGI. V gave up 4 bases and J gave up 5 bases; unmatched junction bases: 9. In DNA form, the CDR3 reads TGTGCCAGCAGTTGGGGACTAGTTGGGGGGGAGACCCAGTACTTC. This sequence encodes CASSWGLVGGETQYF.

The V and J genes are TRBV19 and TRBJ1-2; 9 bases map to TRBD1. The germline CDR1 and CDR2 sequences are LNHDA and SQIVND (reference sequence). The CDR3 runs to 14 residues. V was pared by 8 bases and J by 3 bases, with 7 bases of the junction left unmatched. The DNA for the CDR3 is TGTGCCAGTTCACGGGACAGGGATGACTATGGCTACACCTTC. Protein: CASSRDRDDYGYTF.

The chain has TRBV5-4 and TRBJ2-3; D gene ambiguous. V gave up 3 bases and J gave up 1 base, with 15 bases separating them. The CDR3 spans 16 residues. CDR1 and CDR2 from the germline V gene are SGHNT and YYREEE (reference sequence). The chain's CDR3 is CASSSRDSVGTDTQYF. Here the CDR3 DNA reads TGTGCCAGCAGCTCAAGGGATTCGGTCGGCACAGATACGCAGTATTTT.

J is TRBJ1-5 and V is TRBV30; 7 bases agree with TRBD1. The CDR3 sequence is 14 residues long. J gave up 6 bases and V 1 base, and 6 bases lay outside the gene matches. Germline lookup yields CDR1 GTSNPN and CDR2 SVGIG (reference sequence). The CDR3 region is CAWSDRGWVQPQHF. The CDR3, as DNA: TGTGCCTGGAGTGACAGGGGATGGGTTCAGCCCCAGCATTTT.

This chain joins TRBV12-3 or TRBV12-4 and TRBJ2-1; D is unclear. The CDR3 length is 12 residues. V dropped 6 bases and J dropped 5 bases, with 8 bases sitting between them. The CDR3: CASSRIDNEQFF. CDR3 DNA: TGTGCCAGCAGCCGTATCGACAATGAGCAGTTCTTC.

The CDR3 region is CASSLTGGLYYGYTF. In DNA, the CDR3 is TGCGCCAGCAGCTTGACAGGGGGCCTATACTATGGCTACACCTTC. The V and J genes are TRBV5-1 and TRBJ1-2; 9 nucleotides align to TRBD1. V was clipped by 1 base and J by 3 bases; unmatched bases: 4. The CDR3 has 15 amino acids. Looked up from germline, CDR1 is SGHRS and CDR2 is YFSETQ. Full variable domain (outside the CDR3, taken from reference TRBV5-1 and TRBJ1-2): KAGVTQTPRYLIKTRGQQVTLSCSPISGHRSVSWYQQTPGQGLQFLFEYFSETQRNKGNFPGRFSGRQFSNSRSEMNVSTLELGDSALYLCASSLTGGLYYGYTFGSGTRLTVV.